The following is a T cell receptor beta chain sequence with its context. The trim removed 5 bases at V and 3 bases at J, leaving 8 bases unmatched. The CDR3 runs to 15 residues. Germline CDR1 SEHNR, CDR2 FQNEAQ (reference sequence). The sample belongs to a study of shared clonotypes between healthy human individuals. Only in-frame clones appear in the TCRdb table, and some are missing; sequencing was by immunoSEQ multiplex PCR. The sample has nearly 1,000,000 clones, 76% seen once. Sequenced: memory CD4+ T cells sorted from blood. The subset: CD45RA-negative fraction. The receptor was derived from a man between 18 and 29 years old in good health. The gene calls are TRBV7-9 and TRBJ2-7; the match to TRBD1 covers 9 bases. The CDR3, as DNA: TGTGCCAGCAGCCGGACCGGACAGGGGATCTACGAGCAGTACTTC. It codes for CASSRTGQGIYEQYF.